This T cell receptor beta chain originates from a study of regulatory T cells in long-lasting Graves disease. Study-level findings and limits: Persistent patients shared more public clonotypes (under 3,000) than newly diagnosed patients (roughly 960).

The CDR3 is 15 amino acids. Trimming cost V 0 bases and J 6 bases, with 14 bases left between them. Germline V CDR1 and CDR2: LNHDA, SQIVND (reference sequence). Time point defined: newly diagnosed GD, antithyroid drugs for less than 3 months. The TCR library was prepared using RNA isolated from PBMCs. Graves' disease diagnoses used American Thyroid Association guidelines. Building of the TCR beta libraries involved iRepertoire HTBI primers and Arm-PCR of CDR3 regions. TCRdb re-analysed the multiplex PCR reads in MiXCR, keeping a single row per CDR3 protein. The sample gives 320,000 or so distinct CDR3 sequences, 18% of which show up once; about 36% is in the top ten. This clonotype was seen many times. Its antigen is still unknown.

The chain joins TRBV19 to TRBJ1-2; no clear D. The source is a female donor with Graves disease. The sample in question was peripheral blood mononuclear cells (PBMCs), obtained at new diagnosis, from a patient treated with antithyroid drugs. The CDR3 region is CASSIEAATTHGYTF. CDR3 bases: TGTGCCAGTAGTATAGAGGCAGCCACCACCCATGGCTACACCTTC.